Listed below are T cell receptor beta chains from one sample, sequenced in a study of shared clonotypes between healthy human individuals. The method was immunoSEQ multiplex PCR; TCRdb's version includes in-frame clones alone and lacks a portion of them. The sample has approximately 480,000 clones, around 79% seen once. Source material: PBMCs. The receptors stem from a middle-aged woman in good health. Some clones in this sample may be carry-over from other donors' samples. Each CDR3 is given with its conserved first and last residue. Each record gives: J gene, V gene, clone size, D gene, CDR3 protein, CDR3 DNA. A D gene is named only where the DNA matches it firmly. A clone size is listed for some rows: how often the clone was seen (once, few, many), or a class if it is expanded.

TRBJ2-2 | TRBV29-1 | NA | NA | CSVEVGRSTGELFF | TGCAGCGTTGAAGTGGGGAGGAGCACCGGGGAGCTGTTTTTT
TRBJ2-3 | TRBV5-4 | NA | NA | CASSLGGPSTDTQYF | TGTGCCAGCAGCCTGGGCGGACCTAGCACAGATACGCAGTATTTT
TRBJ2-1 | TRBV7-2 | NA | NA | CASSLRGSYNEQFF | TGTGCCAGCAGCTTACGGGGCTCCTACAATGAGCAGTTCTTC
TRBJ2-1 | TRBV30 | NA | TRBD2 | CAWRKGLASSEQFF | TGTGCCTGGAGAAAGGGACTAGCAAGCAGTGAGCAGTTCTTC
TRBJ2-2 | TRBV6-4 | NA | TRBD1 | CASRPDRVTGELFF | TGTGCCAGCAGGCCTGACAGGGTCACCGGGGAGCTGTTTTTT
TRBJ2-7 | TRBV5-5 | NA | TRBD1 | CASSLSGGVPEQYF | TGTGCCAGCAGCTTATCAGGGGGAGTTCCCGAGCAGTACTTC
TRBJ2-1 | TRBV18 | once | TRBD1 | CASSPGTGGYNEQFF | TGTGCCAGCTCACCCGGGACAGGGGGGTACAATGAGCAGTTCTTC
TRBJ1-4 | TRBV28 | NA | TRBD1 | CASSPGGNIEKLFF | TGTGCCAGCAGCCCAGGGGGCAACATTGAAAAACTGTTTTTT
TRBJ2-5 | TRBV4-2 | many | TRBD1 | CASSQSRQGGETQYF | TGTGCCAGCAGCCAATCCCGACAGGGTGGGGAGACCCAGTACTTC
TRBJ2-7 | TRBV18 | NA | NA | CASSPSRGEQYF | TGTGCCAGCTCCCCGTCAAGGGGCGAGCAGTACTTC
TRBJ2-2 | TRBV6-1 | NA | NA | CASSELGRGTGELFF | TGTGCCAGCAGTGAATTAGGCAGGGGTACCGGGGAGCTGTTTTTT
TRBJ1-3 | TRBV19 | NA | NA | CASSVRRGNTIYF | TGTGCCAGTAGTGTCCGAAGGGGAAACACCATATATTTT
TRBJ1-4 | TRBV27 | NA | NA | CASSPNIGSTNEKLFF | TGTGCCAGCAGTCCCAACATCGGGTCCACTAATGAAAAACTGTTTTTT
TRBJ2-2 | TRBV11-3 | few | NA | CASSSNHRAGAGELFF | TGTGCCAGCAGCTCGAACCACAGGGCCGGGGCCGGGGAGCTGTTTTTT
TRBJ2-2 | TRBV5-1 | NA | TRBD2 | CASSPGLAGGIGELFF | TGCGCCAGCAGCCCCGGACTAGCGGGAGGAATCGGGGAGCTGTTTTTT
TRBJ1-2 | TRBV23-1 | NA | TRBD1 | CASSPKMTGGSDGYTF | TGCGCCAGCAGCCCGAAAATGACAGGGGGCTCAGATGGCTACACCTTC
TRBJ1-1 | TRBV9 | NA | NA | CASSVVTDARGAFF | TGTGCCAGCAGCGTAGTTACAGACGCACGGGGAGCTTTCTTT
TRBJ2-5 | TRBV18 | NA | NA | CASSPGAQETQYF | TGTGCCAGCTCACCGGGGGCCCAAGAGACCCAGTACTTC
TRBJ1-4 | TRBV21-1 | NA | NA | CASSKGRGLEPGVVSEKLFF | TGTGCCAGCAGCAAAGGAAGGGGTCTGGAGCCTGGGGTGGTGTCTGAAAAACTGTTTTTT
TRBJ2-3 | TRBV7-2 | NA | TRBD2 | CASSLAGPTDTQYF | TGTGCCAGCAGTCTAGCGGGGCCCACAGATACGCAGTATTTT
TRBJ1-5 | TRBV28 | many | NA | CASSLGRLSNQPQHF | TGTGCCAGCAGTTTAGGGCGCCTTAGCAATCAGCCCCAGCATTTT
TRBJ2-7 | TRBV29-1 | NA | TRBD2 | CSVLVIAGAAYEQYF | TGCAGCGTCCTCGTCATAGCGGGAGCAGCCTACGAGCAGTACTTC
TRBJ2-1 | TRBV2 | NA | TRBD2 | CASSPLLAGIYNEQFF | TGTGCCAGCAGTCCCCTCCTAGCGGGTATATACAATGAGCAGTTCTTC
TRBJ2-1 | TRBV7-3 | NA | NA | CASSLLRGEQFF | TGTGCCAGCAGCTTATTACGGGGGGAGCAGTTCTTC
TRBJ2-2 | TRBV4-1 | NA | NA | CASSQGTTGELFF | TGCGCCAGCAGCCAAGGAACTACCGGGGAGCTGTTTTTT
TRBJ2-1 | TRBV19 | NA | TRBD1 | CASSSGTGRYNEQFF | TGTGCCAGTAGTTCCGGGACAGGGCGGTACAATGAGCAGTTCTTC
TRBJ2-2 | TRBV10-3 | NA | NA | CAISGSGAEVGELFF | TGTGCCATCAGTGGGTCGGGAGCGGAGGTCGGGGAGCTGTTTTTT
TRBJ2-1 | TRBV27 | NA | TRBD2 | CASTRRRAGVKFF | TGTGCCAGCACTCGAAGGCGGGCGGGAGTCAAGTTCTTC
TRBJ1-2 | TRBV5-6 | NA | NA | CASSPGTFNYGYTF | TGTGCCAGCAGCCCGGGGACATTTAACTATGGCTACACCTTC
TRBJ1-3 | TRBV5-1 | NA | NA | CASSLGGAGNTIYF | TGCGCCAGCAGCTTGGGAGGGGCTGGAAACACCATATATTTT
TRBJ2-6 | TRBV27 | NA | NA | CASSLSGVSGANVLTF | TGTGCCAGCAGTTTATCAGGTGTGAGCGGGGCCAACGTCCTGACTTTC
TRBJ2-7 | TRBV11-2 | NA | TRBD2 | CASSHLRRELYEQYF | TGTGCCAGCAGCCACCTACGGCGGGAGTTATACGAGCAGTACTTC
TRBJ2-3 | TRBV28 | NA | NA | CASSFSLLADAQNTQYF | TGTGCCAGCAGTTTCTCCCTCTTAGCGGACGCACAGAATACGCAGTATTTT
TRBJ2-5 | TRBV12-5 | NA | NA | CASGAPRLGQETQYF | TGTGCTAGTGGTGCCCCCCGACTAGGCCAAGAGACCCAGTACTTC
TRBJ1-4 | TRBV28 | NA | NA | CASSLWAGGAEEEKLFF | TGTGCCAGCAGTTTATGGGCGGGGGGCGCCGAGGAAGAAAAACTGTTTTTT
TRBJ2-5 | TRBV5-1 | NA | NA | CASSSGRLQETQYF | TGCGCCAGCAGCTCTGGGCGGCTACAAGAGACCCAGTACTTC
TRBJ2-7 | TRBV7-9 | NA | NA | CASSLVGRSYEQYF | TGTGCCAGCAGCTTGGTCGGACGGTCCTACGAGCAGTACTTC
TRBJ2-7 | TRBV9 | NA | TRBD2 | CASSGSSGGHEQYF | TGTGCCAGCAGCGGCTCTAGCGGAGGTCACGAGCAGTACTTC
TRBJ2-7 | TRBV7-8 | NA | TRBD2 | CASIKLPAGARPDEQYF | TGTGCCAGCATCAAATTACCAGCGGGAGCGCGACCTGACGAGCAGTACTTC
TRBJ2-4 | TRBV5-4 | NA | TRBD1 | CASSMRGPGAKNIQYF | TGTGCCAGCAGCATGAGGGGGCCGGGGGCCAAAAACATTCAGTACTTC
TRBJ1-2 | TRBV9 | NA | NA | CASSVAEGVHYGYTF | TGTGCCAGCAGCGTAGCAGAGGGAGTGCACTATGGCTACACCTTC
TRBJ2-1 | TRBV11-2 | NA | NA | CASSPSSGIEQFF | TGTGCCAGCAGCCCGAGTTCGGGAATTGAGCAGTTCTTC
TRBJ2-4 | TRBV5-1 | NA | NA | CASSFGWGIQYF | TGCGCCAGCAGCTTCGGGTGGGGAATTCAGTACTTC
TRBJ1-2 | TRBV6-6 | NA | TRBD1 | CASSPRPGQGTGRDTF | TGTGCCAGCAGTCCCCGGCCGGGACAGGGAACAGGTCGGGACACCTTC
TRBJ2-3 | TRBV15 | NA | NA | CATSRDHSTDTQYF | TGTGCCACCAGCAGAGATCATAGCACAGATACGCAGTATTTT
TRBJ1-5 | TRBV6-6 | once | NA | CASSYAQGFQPQHF | TGTGCCAGCAGTTACGCCCAGGGGTTTCAGCCCCAGCATTTT
TRBJ2-2 | TRBV6-1 | NA | NA | CASSEASGYNTGELFF | TGTGCCAGCAGTGAAGCGTCCGGGTATAACACCGGGGAGCTGTTTTTT
TRBJ2-1 | TRBV27 | NA | NA | CASSLGTSGEQFF | TGTGCCAGCAGTTTAGGCACCTCCGGTGAGCAGTTCTTC
TRBJ1-5 | TRBV15 | NA | TRBD1 | CATSNDRGSNQPQHF | TGTGCCACCAGCAATGACAGGGGTAGCAATCAGCCCCAGCATTTT
TRBJ1-2 | TRBV28 | NA | NA | CASSSPFSGRYGYTF | TGTGCCAGCAGTTCCCCCTTCTCAGGGAGGTATGGCTACACCTTC
TRBJ2-1 | TRBV28 | NA | NA | CASRGWGANEQFF | TGTGCCAGCAGAGGTTGGGGAGCGAATGAGCAGTTCTTC
TRBJ1-5 | TRBV4-1 | NA | NA | CASSQEGRAGGNQPQHF | TGCGCCAGCAGCCAAGAAGGTAGGGCAGGTGGCAATCAGCCCCAGCATTTT
TRBJ2-1 | TRBV5-1 | NA | NA | CASSLVGPPGWNEQFF | TGCGCCAGCAGCTTGGTGGGCCCGCCAGGGTGGAATGAGCAGTTCTTC
TRBJ2-5 | TRBV7-9 | NA | NA | CASSPRDVGERAQETQYF | TGTGCCAGCAGCCCAAGAGATGTGGGCGAGCGGGCCCAAGAGACCCAGTACTTC
TRBJ2-3 | TRBV2 | NA | NA | CASSEYTDTQYF | TGTGCCAGCAGTGAATACACAGATACGCAGTATTTT
TRBJ2-5 | TRBV10-2 | NA | TRBD1 | CASSQGARQGETQYF | TGCGCCAGCAGTCAGGGGGCCCGGCAGGGAGAGACCCAGTACTTC
TRBJ1-5 | TRBV30 | once | TRBD1 | CAWAGTGVRNQPQHF | TGTGCCTGGGCCGGGACAGGGGTGCGCAATCAGCCCCAGCATTTT
TRBJ2-1 | TRBV7-6 | NA | NA | CASSLSHNGGYNEQFF | TGTGCCAGCAGCTTAAGTCACAACGGGGGCTACAATGAGCAGTTCTTC
TRBJ1-2 | TRBV11-1 | NA | NA | CASSENYGYTF | TGTGCCAGCAGCGAGAACTATGGCTACACCTTC